Listed here is a single TCR beta chain. The sample is drawn from a study of T cell changes during pregnancy in multiple sclerosis. The assay was immunoSEQ multiplex PCR, and TCRdb's table has in-frame clones only and misses some. The table has around 56,000 clones, about 88% seen once. Sequenced here: peripheral blood, sampled after pregnancy. The TCR sequence derives from a female donor with multiple sclerosis, enrolled in a pregnancy study.

Written as DNA, the CDR3 is TGTGCCAGCAGCGTCGACACCACGAAAACTGAAGCTTTCTTT. Its translation: CASSVDTTKTEAFF. The chain uses TRBV9 and TRBJ1-1; no definite D call. Trimming removed 2 bases from V and 5 bases from J, with 13 bases in between. CDR3 length equals 14 residues. The V gene's germline CDR1 is SGDLS and CDR2 YYNGEE.